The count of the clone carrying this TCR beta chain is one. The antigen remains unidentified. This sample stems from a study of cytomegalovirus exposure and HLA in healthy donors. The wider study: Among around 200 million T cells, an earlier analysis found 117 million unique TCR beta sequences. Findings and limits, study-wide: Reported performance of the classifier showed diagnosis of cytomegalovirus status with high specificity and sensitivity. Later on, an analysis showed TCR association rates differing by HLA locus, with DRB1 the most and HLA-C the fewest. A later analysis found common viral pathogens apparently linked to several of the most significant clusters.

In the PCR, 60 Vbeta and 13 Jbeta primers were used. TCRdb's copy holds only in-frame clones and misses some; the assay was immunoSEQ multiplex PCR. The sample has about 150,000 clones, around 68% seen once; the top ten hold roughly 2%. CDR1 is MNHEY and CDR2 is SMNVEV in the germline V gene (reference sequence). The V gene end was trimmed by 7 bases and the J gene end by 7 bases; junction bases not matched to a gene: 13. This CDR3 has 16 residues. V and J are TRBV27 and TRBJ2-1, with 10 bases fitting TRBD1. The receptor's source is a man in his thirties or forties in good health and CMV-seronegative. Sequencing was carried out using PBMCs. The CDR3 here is CASNLRAGQGMNEQFF. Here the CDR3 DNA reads TGTGCCAGCAATCTCCGCGCGGGACAGGGGATGAATGAGCAGTTCTTC.